The entry below gives a single T cell receptor (beta chain) sequence along with its context. The record originates from a study of blood T cell repertoires in COVID-19. With 4 bases clipped from V and 3 bases from J, the junction kept 13 bases outside the gene matches. Per the germline V gene, CDR1 is MDHEN and CDR2 is SYDVKM. The CDR3 is made up of 19 amino acids. Sequenced by immunoSEQ multiplex PCR; TCRdb stores in-frame clones only, minus some. Of 200,000 to 250,000 clones in the sample, around 88% were seen once. Sequencing was carried out using PBMCs or T cells enriched from blood (not recorded which). The sequence was collected from a woman aged 45 to 65 with acute COVID-19. V gene TRBV28 combines with J gene TRBJ2-3, with 13 bases identical to TRBD2. The CDR3 here is CASSWILAGGPGETDTQYF. As DNA, the CDR3 is TGTGCCAGCAGTTGGATACTAGCGGGAGGGCCCGGTGAAACAGATACGCAGTATTTT.